The 19 T cell receptor beta chains reported below all come from one sample, sequenced in a study of monozygotic twins with inflammatory bowel disease. TCRdb re-called the 5' RACE reads, yielding one record per CDR3 amino acid sequence without DNA. This sample's clone table lists tens of thousands of distinct CDR3 sequences. Sequencing was carried out using blood. These receptors all stem from a human donor with ulcerative colitis or Crohn's disease, or a healthy co-twin of an affected twin (not recorded which).

J is TRBJ2-7 and V is TRBV2; the D gene TCRdb calls, TRBD1, cannot be checked with no DNA. Germline CDR1 and CDR2: SNHLY and FYNNEI. The CDR3 is 14 residues long. CDR3 loop: CASTRDRGLYEQYF.

V usage is TRBV7-9 and J usage is TRBJ2-7; the D call of TRBD1 rests on TCRdb alone, since no DNA is present to check it. CDR1 and CDR2 (germline): SEHNR, FQNEAQ (reference sequence). CDR3 size: 15 residues. The CDR3 sequence is CASSSYTGQTYEQYF.

This chain uses TRBV18 with TRBJ2-7; TCRdb names TRBD2, which stays unverified in the absence of DNA. The CDR3 has 14 amino acids. The V gene's germline CDR1 is KGHSH and CDR2 LQKENI. This chain's CDR3 is CASSPFLRTYEQYF.

The V gene is TRBV10-3, the J gene TRBJ1-2. This CDR3 is 15 amino acids long. In germline, CDR1 is ENHRY, CDR2 SYGVKD. The CDR3 reads CAISESTGKDYGYTF.

This rearrangement joins TRBV13 to TRBJ2-1. CDR1 is PRHDT, CDR2 FYEKMQ, per germline (reference sequence). CDR3 length equals 14 residues. The CDR3 here is CASSSQGAYNEQFF.

The genes are TRBV7-9 and TRBJ2-3; TCRdb reports TRBD2, a call that lacks DNA to check it against. CDR1 is SEHNR and CDR2 is FQNEAQ in the germline V gene (reference sequence). The CDR3 length is 14 residues. The CDR3 here is CASSPGLAADTQYF.

V is TRBV11-2 and J is TRBJ1-1; TCRdb's D call, TRBD1, is unchecked because there is no DNA. This CDR3 is built from 14 residues. Germline loops: CDR1 SGHAT, CDR2 FQNNGV. This CDR3 is CASSFNSRGYEAFF.

The genes are TRBV19 and TRBJ2-2; the D gene TCRdb calls, TRBD2, cannot be checked with no DNA. The V gene's germline CDR1 is LNHDA and CDR2 SQIVND (reference sequence). This CDR3 comprises 17 residues. This chain's CDR3 is CASNTELAGGPTGELFF.

The gene calls are TRBV2 and TRBJ2-2; TCRdb names TRBD1, which stays unverified in the absence of DNA. Germline V lookup: CDR1 SNHLY, CDR2 FYNNEI. CDR3 length: 15 amino acids. The CDR3 region is CASANPGDGTGELFF.

The gene calls are TRBV20-1 and TRBJ1-5; TCRdb indicates TRBD1, and absent DNA this call remains unverified. The length of the CDR3 is 17 residues. The germline CDR1 and CDR2 sequences are DFQATT and SNEGSKA (reference sequence). The CDR3 reads CSARGGGTGGSNQPQHF.

This chain connects TRBV20-1 to TRBJ1-1. Germline-derived CDR1 and CDR2 are DFQATT and SNEGSKA (reference sequence). The CDR3 has 13 residues. The CDR3: CSAADTMNTEAFF.

The CDR3 spells CASSQFSRGSGDGYTF. The chain combines TRBV4-1 with TRBJ1-2; as DNA is missing, the TRBD1 call by TCRdb cannot be tested. The germline V gene encodes CDR1 MGHRA and CDR2 YSYEKL. The CDR3 loop spans 16 amino acids.

The CDR3 is CASSSQGQGAGELFF. The rearrangement joins TRBV6-5 to TRBJ2-2; the D gene TCRdb calls, TRBD1, cannot be checked with no DNA. The CDR3 is 15 amino acids. Germline V gives CDR1 MNHEY, CDR2 SVGAGI.

This rearrangement joins TRBV10-3 to TRBJ2-3; TCRdb returns TRBD1, unconfirmable since there is no DNA. This CDR3 is 16 amino acids long. CDR1 is ENHRY, CDR2 SYGVKD, per germline. CDR3 protein: CAISEHRTGNEDTQYF.

This rearrangement joins TRBV12-3 or TRBV12-4 to TRBJ1-1; with no DNA, the TCRdb D assignment of TRBD1 cannot be verified. This CDR3 region has 14 residues. The chain's CDR3 is CASSLGGINTEAFF.

The chain is built from TRBV7-9 and TRBJ1-2; TCRdb's assignment of TRBD1 cannot be checked, as there is no DNA. Per the germline V gene, CDR1 is SEHNR and CDR2 is FQNEAQ (reference sequence). The CDR3 sequence is 14 residues long. The CDR3 spells CASSMTGSNYGYTF.

This chain connects TRBV4-1 to TRBJ2-7; TCRdb's assignment of TRBD2 cannot be checked, as there is no DNA. The CDR3 spans 15 residues. Germline CDR1 MGHRA, CDR2 YSYEKL. This CDR3 reads CASSQGKGLQDEQYF.

This chain links TRBV6-1 with TRBJ2-7; checking the TCRdb D call of TRBD1 is not possible without DNA. This CDR3 contains 15 residues. Germline lookup yields CDR1 MNHNS and CDR2 SASEGT. The CDR3 sequence is CASDVSRGDTYEQYF.

This rearrangement joins TRBV19 to TRBJ2-6; TCRdb's assignment of TRBD1 cannot be checked, as there is no DNA. CDR1 LNHDA and CDR2 SQIVND come from the germline V gene (reference sequence). This CDR3 contains 16 residues. CDR3 amino acids: CASSIQTVTGANVLTF.